What follows are 31 T cell receptor beta chains derived from one specimen sequenced in a study of T cells in Graves' hyperthyroidism and ophthalmopathy. What was amplified from RNA transcripts were TCR beta CDR3 regions. An initial round of RT-PCR targeting the TCR CDR3 relied on the HTBI primer set. One entry per CDR3 protein, called by TCRdb with MiXCR from the multiplex PCR reads. The top ten hold approximately 8.7% of the sample, which has 750,000 to 950,000 distinct CDR3 sequences, roughly 40% seen once. Sequenced sample: blood. The receptors originated from a man aged 18 to 30 with Graves' hyperthyroidism.

This clonotype was seen repeatedly, ten times or more. V is TRBV20-1 and J is TRBJ1-5; tentatively, D is TRBD1 (5 bases). Germline assignment: CDR1 DFQATT and CDR2 SNEGSKA (reference sequence). Trimming pared 8 bases from V and 3 bases from J, leaving 14 bases between. This CDR3 is built from 13 residues. The chain's CDR3 is CSTRQGANQPQHF. DNA for the CDR3: TGCAGTACGCGGCAGGGAGCCAATCAGCCCCAGCATTTT.

A few counts support this clonotype. J is TRBJ1-5 and V is TRBV10-1; D is unresolved. The germline V gene has CDR1 WNHNN and CDR2 SYGVQD (reference sequence). The CDR3 contains 13 residues. Trimming took 3 bases from V and 7 from J, leaving 10 bases between them. The DNA for the CDR3 is TGCGCCAGCAGTGAAAGTTTCGGGCAGCCCCAGCATTTT. It yields the protein CASSESFGQPQHF.

This clonotype was counted only a few times. The chain combines TRBV12-3 or TRBV12-4 with TRBJ1-5; 8 positions match TRBD1. V was clipped by 5 bases and J by 6 bases; unmatched bases: 6. The CDR3 runs to 14 residues. The CDR3 sequence is CASSLTGEIQPQHF. The CDR3 DNA reads as TGTGCCAGCAGTCTGACAGGGGAGATTCAGCCCCAGCATTTT.

A remark on this clonotype: A read error may be the cause here, since a much bigger clone is one base away. The chain employs TRBV15 and TRBJ2-7, with 9 bases lining up with TRBD1. Germline CDR1 and CDR2: LNHNV and YYDKDF (reference sequence). The CDR3 totals 17 residues. The CDR3, as DNA: TGTGCCACCAGCAGAGTCGGGGGGACAGGGAATTTCGACGAGCAGTGCTTC. Encoded protein: CATSRVGGTGNFDEQCF.

The rearrangement uses TRBV9 and TRBJ1-1; 9 bases agree with TRBD1. The CDR3 has 15 residues. V lost 1 base and J lost 7; bases outside the gene matches: 8. CDR1 and CDR2 (germline): SGDLS, YYNGEE. The CDR3 spells CASSVTGQGPDEAFF. For the CDR3, the DNA is TGTGCCAGCAGCGTAACCGGACAGGGGCCGGATGAAGCTTTCTTT.

This clonotype showed up just a few times. The chain links TRBV7-9 to TRBJ2-7, with 8 bases that match TRBD1. The trim removed 6 bases at V and 3 bases at J, leaving 16 bases unmatched. The germline V gene encodes CDR1 SEHNR and CDR2 FQNEAQ (reference sequence). The CDR3 is 17 residues long. CDR3 loop: CASSESAGGTYDYEQYF. The DNA for the CDR3 is TGTGCCAGCAGTGAGAGCGCAGGGGGCACGTACGACTACGAGCAGTACTTC.

This chain links TRBV4-1 with TRBJ2-2; D may be TRBD2 (6 bases). Germline assignment: CDR1 MGHRA and CDR2 YSYEKL. The CDR3 has 16 residues. Trimming removed 2 bases at V and 6 bases at J, with 16 bases between. The CDR3 is CASSQRETHRAGELFF. The CDR3 bases are TGCGCCAGCAGCCAACGGGAGACACATCGGGCCGGGGAGCTGTTTTTT.

This clonotype occurred a few times. The V gene is TRBV6-2 or TRBV6-3, the J gene TRBJ1-4, with D uncertain. The CDR3 runs to 15 residues. The germline CDR1 and CDR2 sequences are MNHEY and SVGEGT. Between the trimmed V and J ends, which lost 1 base and 8 bases, there was a span of 14 bases. The DNA for the CDR3 is TGTGCCAGCAGTTACTTTATTGGACGCGCGGAAAAACTGTTTTTT. This translates into CASSYFIGRAEKLFF.

This clonotype came up many times. The chain links TRBV7-9 to TRBJ2-5; TRBD2 agrees at 7 bases. Germline-derived CDR1 and CDR2 are SEHNR and FQNEAQ (reference sequence). This CDR3 is built from 16 residues. V was pared by 5 bases and J by 1 base, with 10 bases of the junction left unmatched. The CDR3 region has the DNA TGTGCCAGCAGCAGCGGGACGCTTAATTTCCAAGAGACCCAGTACTTC. This codes for CASSSGTLNFQETQYF. Filled out from reference TRBV7-9 and TRBJ2-5, the complete variable domain reads DTGVSQNPRHKITKRGQNVTFRCDPISEHNRLYWYRQTLGQGPEFLTYFQNEAQLEKSRLLSDRFSAERPKGSFSTLEIQRTEQGDSAMYLCASSSGTLNFQETQYFGPGTRLLVL.

The genes are TRBV6-5 and TRBJ2-5; tentatively, D is TRBD2 (6 bases). V was cut by 7 bases and J by 4 bases, with 19 bases left in between. Germline V CDR1 and CDR2: MNHEY, SVGAGI. CDR3 size: 15 residues. This chain's CDR3 is CASIRYGGSGETQYF. The CDR3 bases are TGTGCCAGCATCCGCTACGGGGGTAGTGGAGAGACCCAGTACTTC.

The chain employs TRBV7-2 and TRBJ1-3; D perhaps matches TRBD1 (5 bases). Germline V CDR1 and CDR2: SGHTA, FQGNSA. The CDR3 is 14 amino acids. With 6 bases removed from V and 2 bases from J, the gap between germline ends came to 11 bases. The CDR3 reads CASRFGAPGNTIYF. CDR3 DNA sequence: TGTGCCAGCAGATTCGGGGCTCCTGGAAACACCATATATTTT.

There are a few counts of this clonotype. The chain is built from TRBV9 and TRBJ1-5; possibly TRBD1 for D (5 bases). The V gene lost 0 bases and the J gene lost 4 bases, with 17 bases spanning the gap. Germline CDR1 SGDLS, CDR2 YYNGEE. CDR3 length: 17 amino acids. CDR3: CASSVATGQDGNQPQHF. The DNA of the CDR3 is TGTGCCAGCAGCGTAGCTACGGGGCAGGATGGTAATCAGCCCCAGCATTTT.

J is TRBJ2-2 and V is TRBV7-9; the match to TRBD2 covers 8 bases. The CDR3 consists of 16 residues. Germline CDR1 and CDR2: SEHNR and FQNEAQ (reference sequence). Trimming removed 5 bases from V and 6 bases from J; junction bases left unmatched: 11. The CDR3 DNA sequence: TGTGCCAGCAGCATCCAAGCGGGAGAGTTGTCCGGGGAGCTGTTTTTT. This encodes CASSIQAGELSGELFF.

This clonotype appeared many times. V usage is TRBV10-3 and J usage is TRBJ2-7; D is unresolved. This CDR3 region has 12 residues. Germline-derived CDR1 and CDR2 are ENHRY and SYGVKD. Trimming took 9 bases from V and 0 from J, leaving 9 bases between them. CDR3 amino acids: CAIGAFSYEQYF. The CDR3 bases are TGTGCCATAGGAGCATTCTCCTACGAGCAGTACTTC.

The chain joins TRBV20-1 to TRBJ2-5; 7 nucleotides align to TRBD2. The CDR3 covers 12 residues. CDR1 and CDR2 (germline): DFQATT, SNEGSKA (reference sequence). Trimming at V came to 5 bases and at J to 3 bases, leaving 3 bases not matched to a gene. Here the CDR3 reads CSAWEGEETQYF. The CDR3 DNA is TGCAGTGCTTGGGAGGGCGAAGAGACCCAGTACTTC.

This clonotype occurred many times. The chain combines TRBV7-2 with TRBJ2-7, with D maybe TRBD2 (5 bases). CDR3 length: 13 amino acids. The V end lost 1 base, the J end lost 6 bases, and 10 bases lay between the germline ends. The germline V gene has CDR1 SGHTA and CDR2 FQGNSA. The CDR3 protein is CASSLGASREQYF. DNA for the CDR3: TGTGCCAGCAGCTTAGGGGCTAGCCGCGAGCAGTACTTC. Complete variable domain (other parts from reference TRBV7-2 and TRBJ2-7): GAGVSQSPSNKVTEKGKDVELRCDPISGHTALYWYRQSLGQGLEFLIYFQGNSAPDKSGLPSDRFSAERTGGSVSTLTIQRTQQEDSAVYLCASSLGASREQYFGPGTRLTVT.

As for this clonotype: This clone may be a read error of a much larger clone one base away. The chain combines TRBV14 with TRBJ1-6; D is unclear. The V end was cut by 1 base, the J end by 9 bases, with 7 bases between. The CDR3 covers 13 residues. Germline CDR1 reads SGHDN; CDR2 reads FVKESK. This CDR3 reads CASSQVGRSPLHF. CDR3 nucleotide sequence: TGTGCCAGCAGCCAAGTAGGGCGTTCACCCCTCCACTTT.

V and J are TRBV7-2 and TRBJ2-3; the D gene is possibly TRBD2 (6 bases). This CDR3 has 13 amino acids. V lost 5 bases to trimming and J lost 10 bases, with 16 bases between them. The germline gives CDR1 SGHTA, CDR2 FQGNSA. CDR3 region: CASSQEGGVSQYF. CDR3 coding DNA: TGTGCCAGCAGCCAAGAGGGCGGGGTATCGCAGTATTTT.

The chain carries TRBV6-5 and TRBJ1-1, with D perhaps TRBD1 (5 bases). Trimming removed 2 bases from V and 10 bases from J, with 14 bases in between. Looked up from germline, CDR1 is MNHEY and CDR2 is SVGAGI. The CDR3 spans 13 residues. This chain's CDR3 is CASSYRDGGGAFF. In nucleotides, the CDR3 is TGTGCCAGCAGTTACCGGGACGGCGGGGGAGCTTTCTTT.

This clonotype came up many times. This sequence joins TRBV10-3 and TRBJ1-4; no clear D. CDR1 and CDR2 (germline): ENHRY, SYGVKD. This CDR3 region has 15 residues. V lost 0 bases and J lost 8, with 13 bases in between. This CDR3 reads CAISESREIGEKLFF. The CDR3 nucleotides read TGTGCCATCAGTGAGTCGCGCGAGATTGGCGAAAAACTGTTTTTT.

This clonotype was seen only once. This could be a read error, since a much larger clone is one nucleotide away. The V call is TRBV7-2, the J call TRBJ2-7; D unclear. CDR3 length: 13 residues. CDR1 is SGHTA, CDR2 FQGNSA, per germline. V was trimmed by 4 bases and J by 2 bases, leaving 9 bases between them. CDR3 sequence reads: CASSYTSAYEQYF. In DNA, the CDR3 is TGTGCCAGCAGCTACACCAGTGCCTACGAGCAGTACTTC.

The J gene is TRBJ2-5, the V gene TRBV6-1; 10 bases are a match to TRBD1. The CDR3 is made up of 13 amino acids. Germline-derived CDR1 and CDR2 are MNHNS and SASEGT. The junction had 7 bases not matched to a gene; V was cut back by 8 bases and J by 7 bases. The DNA for the CDR3 is TGTGCCAGCCTCCGGGACAGGGGCGGGACCCAGTACTTC. Amino acid sequence: CASLRDRGGTQYF.

A few counts support this clonotype. J is TRBJ1-2 and V is TRBV20-1; tentative D call: TRBD1 (5 bases). Trimming left V 5 bases short and J 8 bases short, with 15 bases between. CDR3 length: 12 residues. Germline V gene sequence: CDR1 DFQATT, CDR2 SNEGSKA (reference sequence). The CDR3: CSAQTTGTGYTF. Here the CDR3 DNA reads TGCAGTGCTCAAACGACCGGGACCGGCTACACCTTC.

For this clonotype: One end of the junction does not line up with germline, which may come from a read error. This chain joins TRBV7-8 and TRBJ1-4, with 7 positions matching TRBD1. Per the germline V gene, CDR1 is SGHVS and CDR2 is FQNEAQ. The CDR3 has 15 residues. CDR3 in DNA: TGTGCCAGCGGCTTAGATGCAGGGGGGTCTGCGGCACTGTTTTTT. Protein: CASGLDAGGSAALFF. Filled out from reference TRBV7-8 and TRBJ1-4, the complete variable domain reads GAGVSQSPRYKVAKRGQDVALRCDPISGHVSLFWYQQALGQGPEFLTYFQNEAQLDKSGLPSDRFFAERPEGSVSTLKIQRTQQEDSAVYLCASGLDAGGSAALFFGSGTQLSVL.

A note on this clonotype: Sequence at one end of the junction differs from germline and may be a read error. The J gene is TRBJ1-1, the V gene TRBV9; 8 bases match TRBD1. Germline-derived CDR1 and CDR2 are SGDLS and YYNGEE. The CDR3 length is 11 residues. The CDR3 region has the DNA TGTCCCAGGGGGCGGGACACTGAAGCTTTCTTT. Its protein is CPRGRDTEAFF.

The chain uses TRBV6-1 and TRBJ2-6; D uncertain. V gave up 0 bases and J gave up 2 bases, with 5 bases separating them. This CDR3 contains 15 residues. Germline CDR1 is MNHNS and CDR2 is SASEGT. The DNA for the CDR3 is TGTGCCAGCAGTGAAGCGGTCGCTGGGGCCAACGTCCTGACTTTC. This encodes CASSEAVAGANVLTF.

This chain connects TRBV7-3 to TRBJ1-1; 9 nucleotides line up with TRBD1. Trimming took 5 bases from V and 5 from J; bases not matched to a gene: 9. This CDR3 is 15 amino acids long. Germline V lookup: CDR1 SGHTA, CDR2 FQGTGA. The CDR3 reads CASSNSDRGGTEAFF. As DNA, the CDR3 is TGTGCCAGCAGCAACTCGGACAGGGGCGGGACTGAAGCTTTCTTT.

This clonotype was picked up a small number of times. The rearrangement uses TRBV19 and TRBJ2-7, with D tentatively TRBD1 (7 bases). Trimming stripped 4 bases from V and 1 base from J, with 11 bases between. The CDR3 is 14 residues long. From germline, CDR1 is LNHDA and CDR2 SQIVND (reference sequence). The DNA for the CDR3 is TGTGCCAGTAGTAAGTCAGGGGGGTCCTACGAGCAGTACTTC. Translation gives CASSKSGGSYEQYF.

V gene TRBV5-4 combines with J gene TRBJ1-1; D might be TRBD1 (5 bases). CDR3 size: 14 residues. Trimming took 2 bases from V and 4 from J, leaving 12 bases between them. In germline, CDR1 is SGHNT, CDR2 YYREEE (reference sequence). The CDR3 coding sequence is TGTGCCAGCAGCTTCCGCGGGACGCTCACTGAAGCTTTCTTT. Residues: CASSFRGTLTEAFF.

This clonotype occurred many times. The rearrangement joins TRBV12-3 or TRBV12-4 to TRBJ1-2; D is ambiguous. CDR3 size: 13 residues. Trimming left V 4 bases short and J 7 bases short, with 13 bases between. The CDR3 loop reads CASSSVELGGYTF. CDR3 DNA: TGTGCCAGCAGTTCAGTGGAGCTGGGTGGCTACACCTTC.

Regarding this clonotype: One base away lies a much larger clone, so this may be a sequencing read error. The CDR3 DNA is TGTGCCAGCACCTCGGACAGGGAGCCCAATCAGCCCCAGTATTTT. Translation gives CASTSDREPNQPQYF. The chain uses TRBV10-3 and TRBJ1-5; 8 bases align to TRBD1. Judging by the DNA end, TRBJ2-3 fits better; the J call may be wrong. Germline V gives CDR1 ENHRY, CDR2 SYGVKD. This CDR3 spans 15 amino acids.